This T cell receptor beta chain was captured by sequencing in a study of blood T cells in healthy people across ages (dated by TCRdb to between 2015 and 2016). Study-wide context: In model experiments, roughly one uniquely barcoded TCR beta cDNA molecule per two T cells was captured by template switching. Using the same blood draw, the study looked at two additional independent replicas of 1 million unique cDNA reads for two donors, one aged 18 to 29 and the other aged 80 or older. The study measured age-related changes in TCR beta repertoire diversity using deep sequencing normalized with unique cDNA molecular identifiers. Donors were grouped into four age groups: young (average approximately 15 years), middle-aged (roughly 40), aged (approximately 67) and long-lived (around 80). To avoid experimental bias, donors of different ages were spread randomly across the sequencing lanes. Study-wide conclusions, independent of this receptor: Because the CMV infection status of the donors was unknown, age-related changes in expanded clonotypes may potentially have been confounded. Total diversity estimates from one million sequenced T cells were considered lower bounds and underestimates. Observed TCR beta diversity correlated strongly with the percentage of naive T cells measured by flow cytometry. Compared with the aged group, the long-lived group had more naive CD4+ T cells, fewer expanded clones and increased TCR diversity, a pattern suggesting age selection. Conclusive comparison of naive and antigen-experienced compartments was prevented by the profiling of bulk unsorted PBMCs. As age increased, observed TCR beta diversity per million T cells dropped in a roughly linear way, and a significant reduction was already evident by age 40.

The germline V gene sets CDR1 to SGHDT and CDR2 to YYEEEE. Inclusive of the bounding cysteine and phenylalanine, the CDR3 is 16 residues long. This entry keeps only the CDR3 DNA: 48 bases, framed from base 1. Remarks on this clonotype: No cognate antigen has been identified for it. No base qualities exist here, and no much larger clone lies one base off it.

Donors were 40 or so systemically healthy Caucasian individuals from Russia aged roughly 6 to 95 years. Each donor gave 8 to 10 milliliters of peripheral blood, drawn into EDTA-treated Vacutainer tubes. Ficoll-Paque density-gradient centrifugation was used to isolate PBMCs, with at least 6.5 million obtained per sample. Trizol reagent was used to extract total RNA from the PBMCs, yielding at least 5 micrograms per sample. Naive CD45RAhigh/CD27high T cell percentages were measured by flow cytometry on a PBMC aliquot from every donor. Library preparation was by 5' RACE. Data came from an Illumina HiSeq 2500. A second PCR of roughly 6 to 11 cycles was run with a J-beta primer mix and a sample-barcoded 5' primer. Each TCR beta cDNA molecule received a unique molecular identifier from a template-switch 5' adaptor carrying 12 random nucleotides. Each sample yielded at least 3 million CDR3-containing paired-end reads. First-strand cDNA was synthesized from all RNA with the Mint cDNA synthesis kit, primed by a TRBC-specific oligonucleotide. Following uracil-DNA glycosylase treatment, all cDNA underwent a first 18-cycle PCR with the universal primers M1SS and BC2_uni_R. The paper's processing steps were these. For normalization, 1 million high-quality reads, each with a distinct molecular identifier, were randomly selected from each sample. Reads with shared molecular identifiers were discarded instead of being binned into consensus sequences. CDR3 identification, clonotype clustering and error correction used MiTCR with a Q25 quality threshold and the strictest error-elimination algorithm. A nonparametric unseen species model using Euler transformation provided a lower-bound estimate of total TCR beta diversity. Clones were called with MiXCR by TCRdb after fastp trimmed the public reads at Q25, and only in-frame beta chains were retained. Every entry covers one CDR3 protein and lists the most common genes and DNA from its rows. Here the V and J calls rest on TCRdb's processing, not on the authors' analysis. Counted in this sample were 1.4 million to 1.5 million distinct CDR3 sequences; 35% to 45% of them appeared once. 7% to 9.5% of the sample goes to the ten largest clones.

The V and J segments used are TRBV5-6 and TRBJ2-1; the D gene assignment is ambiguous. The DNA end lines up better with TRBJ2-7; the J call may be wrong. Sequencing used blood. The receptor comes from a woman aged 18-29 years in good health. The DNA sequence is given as TGTGCCAGCAGCTTGGCTGGCAGCGTGAGGTACAATGAGCAGTACTTC. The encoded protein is CASSLAGSVRYNEQYF.